Below are 8 T cell receptor beta chains sequenced from a single sample in a study of long-term antiretroviral therapy in people with HIV. With survey level as its setting, the immunoSEQ assay was v3.0. Assay used: immunoSEQ multiplex PCR; TCRdb lists only in-frame clones, some missing. Among tens of thousands of clones listed, 79% were seen once. Sequences were derived from unsorted PBMCs, sampled 1.9 years after starting antiretroviral therapy. The receptor source for this set is a man aged 18 to 30 with HIV.

The chain employs TRBV10-2 and TRBJ1-6; 8 nucleotides match TRBD1. CDR3 length equals 14 residues. Germline trimming cut 2 bases from V and 10 bases from J; bases unmatched to any gene: 4. CDR1 and CDR2 from the germline V gene are WSHSY and SAAADI. The CDR3 protein is CASSELRGQSPLHF. The CDR3 nucleotides are TGCGCCAGCAGTGAGCTCAGGGGGCAATCACCCCTCCACTTT.

The V call is TRBV4-2, the J call TRBJ2-3, with a possible D match to TRBD2 (6 bases). V lost 3 bases and J lost 2, with 18 bases in between. The germline CDR1 and CDR2 sequences are LGHNA and YNFKEQ. The CDR3 loop spans 17 amino acids. The CDR3 region is CASSQEHDGGLTDTQYF. Written as DNA, the CDR3 is TGTGCCAGCAGCCAGGAACACGACGGGGGACTCACAGATACGCAGTATTTT.

The V and J genes are TRBV18 and TRBJ2-3; a weak D match, TRBD2 (5 bases). Germline loops: CDR1 KGHSH, CDR2 LQKENI. V was pared by 1 base and J by 3 bases, with 14 bases between. The CDR3 runs to 16 residues. The CDR3 DNA sequence: TGTGCCAGCTCACCACAGAGCACGGGGAGAACAGATACGCAGTATTTT. It codes for CASSPQSTGRTDTQYF.

This clone was picked up one time. The chain couples TRBV7-9 to TRBJ2-3; 15 bases agree with TRBD2. Germline V gene sequence: CDR1 SEHNR, CDR2 FQNEAQ (reference sequence). Losses at the gene ends were 4 bases for V and 4 bases for J; bases not matched to a gene: 0. The length of the CDR3 is 15 residues. The CDR3 region is CASSWTSGGADTQYF. In DNA form, the CDR3 reads TGTGCCAGCAGCTGGACTAGCGGGGGGGCAGATACGCAGTATTTT.

The chain couples TRBV19 to TRBJ2-2; tentative D call: TRBD2 (6 bases). Germline CDR1 reads LNHDA; CDR2 reads SQIVND (reference sequence). V was clipped by 8 bases and J by 3 bases, with 7 bases between them. The CDR3 is 12 amino acids. CDR3 region: CASRGYTGELFF. CDR3 DNA sequence: TGTGCCAGTCGGGGGTACACCGGGGAGCTGTTTTTT. Combining the CDR3 with reference TRBV19 and TRBJ2-2 gives the whole variable domain DGGITQSPKYLFRKEGQNVTLSCEQNLNHDAMYWYRQDPGQGLRLIYYSQIVNDFQKGDIAEGYSVSREKKESFPLTVTSAQKNPTAFYLCASRGYTGELFFGEGSRLTVL.

The chain joins TRBV7-2 to TRBJ1-2; no firm D call. V was shortened by 5 bases and J by 5 bases, with 21 bases between the two germline ends. Germline V gene data show CDR1 as SGHTA and CDR2 as FQGNSA. This CDR3 has 16 amino acids. CDR3 sequence (DNA): TGTGCCAGCAGCCTATACCCGACTGCACGCACTTATGGCTACACCTTC. It yields the protein CASSLYPTARTYGYTF.

The rearrangement links TRBV7-9 to TRBJ2-1; 9 nucleotides line up with TRBD2. V shed 0 bases and J 4 bases; nucleotides not matched to a gene: 4. The CDR3 consists of 16 residues. CDR1 is SEHNR and CDR2 is FQNEAQ in the germline V gene (reference sequence). The CDR3 DNA is TGTGCCAGCAGCTTAGCCCTAGCGGGGACTTACAATGAGCAGTTCTTC. Protein: CASSLALAGTYNEQFF.

DNA for the CDR3: TGTGCCAGCAGCTTCCCGGGCCGCACCGGGGAGCTGTTTTTT. As protein: CASSFPGRTGELFF. The V gene is TRBV28, the J gene TRBJ2-2; D uncertain. The germline gives CDR1 MDHEN, CDR2 SYDVKM. The length of the CDR3 is 14 residues. Trimming removed 6 bases at V and 4 bases at J, with 12 bases between.